A single sample is the source of the 28 T cell receptor beta chains below, sequenced in a study of identical twins. TCRdb reprocessed the 5' RACE reads via MiXCR and lists one record per CDR3 protein. The table has more than 1.5 million distinct CDR3 sequences, about 30% seen once. The sample comprised cord blood. These receptors originate from a newborn girl in good health.

This clonotype was detected many times. J is TRBJ1-1 and V is TRBV18; D remains ambiguous. The CDR3 spans 13 residues. Germline V gene sequence: CDR1 KGHSH, CDR2 LQKENI. Trimming removed 8 bases at V and 1 base at J, with 11 bases between. CDR3 amino acids: CASSPGGNTEAFF. CDR3 in DNA: TGTGCCAGCAGCCCCGGAGGGAACACTGAAGCTTTCTTT.

This chain's CDR3 is CASSLTPGQNTEAFF. DNA for the CDR3: TGTGCCAGCAGTTTAACTCCGGGACAGAACACTGAAGCTTTCTTT. This chain connects TRBV27 to TRBJ1-1, with D perhaps TRBD1 (6 bases). The germline gives CDR1 MNHEY, CDR2 SMNVEV (reference sequence). The CDR3 is 15 residues long. Trimming took 2 bases from V and 1 from J, leaving 11 bases between them.

The rearrangement joins TRBV4-1 to TRBJ1-2; unclear D gene. The CDR3 extends over 12 amino acids. Germline V gene sequence: CDR1 MGHRA, CDR2 YSYEKL. Trimming removed 1 base at V and 6 bases at J, with 6 bases between. CDR3 sequence reads: CASSQARNGYTF. CDR3 coding DNA: TGCGCCAGCAGCCAAGCGAGAAATGGCTACACCTTC.

This clonotype was found once. V is TRBV7-9 and J is TRBJ1-1; D might be TRBD1 (5 bases). V shed 3 bases and J shed 1 base, with 18 bases lying between them. The CDR3 length is 17 residues. Germline V gene lookup returns CDR1 SEHNR and CDR2 FQNEAQ (reference sequence). CDR3 coding DNA: TGTGCCAGCAGCTTCCGGCAGGGTATCGAGAAGAACACTGAAGCTTTCTTT. Translation gives CASSFRQGIEKNTEAFF.

This clonotype has more than one count but fewer than ten. The rearrangement joins TRBV24-1 to TRBJ2-1; D remains unclear. V lost 7 bases to trimming and J lost 0 bases, with 9 bases between them. The CDR3 runs to 14 residues. Germline V gene sequence: CDR1 KGHDR, CDR2 SFDVKD. CDR3 sequence: CATSPGYSYNEQFF. As DNA, the CDR3 is TGTGCCACCAGCCCAGGTTACTCCTACAATGAGCAGTTCTTC.

V is TRBV27 and J is TRBJ2-2; no definite D call. The V end was cut by 3 bases, the J end by 6 bases, with 8 bases between. CDR3 size: 13 residues. The germline V gene encodes CDR1 MNHEY and CDR2 SMNVEV (reference sequence). CDR3 in amino acids: CASSFSWAGELFF. The CDR3 region has the DNA TGTGCCAGCAGTTTTTCGTGGGCCGGGGAGCTGTTTTTT.

This clonotype was picked up a small number of times. The rearrangement links TRBV6-2 or TRBV6-3 to TRBJ1-5, with TRBD1 matching over 8 bases. From germline, CDR1 is MNHEY and CDR2 SVGEGT. V gave up 6 bases and J gave up 6 bases; unmatched junction bases: 10. The CDR3 length is 15 residues. Written as DNA, the CDR3 is TGTGCCAGCAGAGGAACAGGGGGTTGGGGTCAGCCCCAGCATTTT. Translation gives CASRGTGGWGQPQHF.

The chain couples TRBV28 to TRBJ2-3; 7 bases map to TRBD2. Germline V lookup: CDR1 MDHEN, CDR2 SYDVKM. The CDR3 is made up of 15 amino acids. V was pared by 9 bases and J by 1 base, with 10 bases of the junction left unmatched. CDR3 sequence (DNA): TGTGCCAGTTCTAAAAGCGGGACTGGCACAGATACGCAGTATTTT. This sequence encodes CASSKSGTGTDTQYF.

This chain links TRBV20-1 with TRBJ2-2; D is undetermined. This CDR3 is built from 12 residues. The V gene lost 5 bases and the J gene lost 1 base, with 5 bases spanning the gap. Germline assignment: CDR1 DFQATT and CDR2 SNEGSKA (reference sequence). DNA for the CDR3: TGCAGTGCTCCCCAGAACACCGGGGAGCTGTTTTTT. Amino acid sequence: CSAPQNTGELFF.

This clonotype has only one observation. A much larger clone differs by one base, so this may be a read error. The genes are TRBV3-1 and TRBJ2-1; 8 bases match TRBD2. Germline CDR1 is LGHDT and CDR2 is YNNKEL (reference sequence). This CDR3 has 16 residues. The CDR3 sequence: CASSLFKSGSYNERFF. CDR3 coding DNA: TGTGCCAGCAGCCTGTTTAAGAGCGGGAGTTACAATGAGCGGTTCTTC.

This clonotype has at least ten counts. This sequence joins TRBV21-1 and TRBJ2-1. TRBV21-1 represents a pseudogene. This CDR3 is 13 amino acids long. The CDR3 reads CASSKDPYNEQFF. The CDR3 DNA reads as TGTGCCAGCAGCAAAGACCCTTACAATGAGCAGTTCTTC.

The table lists this clonotype with a count of one. The CDR3 DNA is TGTGCCAGCAGTGAGCGGGAGTTCAATGAGCAGTACTTC. Protein sequence: CASSEREFNEQYF. The V gene is TRBV6-1, the J gene TRBJ2-5; TRBD2 matches at 7 bases. J gave up 11 bases and V 3 bases, and 9 bases lay outside the gene matches. CDR1 MNHNS and CDR2 SASEGT come from the germline V gene. The CDR3 has 13 residues.

The sample holds many counts of this clonotype. This rearrangement joins TRBV11-2 to TRBJ2-1; D might be TRBD1 (6 bases). Per the germline V gene, CDR1 is SGHAT and CDR2 is FQNNGV. The CDR3 covers 17 residues. V lost 1 base to trimming and J lost 3 bases, with 16 bases between them. CDR3 nucleotides: TGTGCCAGCAGCTTAGTTAGTGGCAGGGGCGTCTACAATGAGCAGTTCTTC. As protein: CASSLVSGRGVYNEQFF.

CDR3: CASSEASEQYF. The CDR3 bases are TGTGCCAGCAGTGAAGCGAGTGAGCAGTACTTC. The chain has TRBV2 and TRBJ2-5; no firm D call. CDR3 length: 11 amino acids. V was cut by 0 bases and J by 11 bases, with 7 bases left in between. CDR1 SNHLY and CDR2 FYNNEI come from the germline V gene.

This clonotype showed up many times. The chain combines TRBV29-1 with TRBJ2-7, with a tentative D call TRBD1 (6 bases). Germline V gene data show CDR1 as SQVTM and CDR2 as ANQGSEA. V lost 5 bases and J 3 bases, leaving 14 bases between the germline ends. CDR3 length equals 13 residues. This CDR3 reads CSVLGQNFYEQYF. For the CDR3, the DNA is TGCAGCGTTTTGGGACAAAACTTCTACGAGCAGTACTTC.

In DNA form, the CDR3 reads TGCGCCACCGTGGACAGGGGAACAAACACCATATATTTT. Translation gives CATVDRGTNTIYF. The chain links TRBV10-2 to TRBJ1-3; 9 nucleotides line up with TRBD1. Germline CDR1 and CDR2: WSHSY and SAAADI. The junction had 7 bases not matched to a gene; V was cut back by 10 bases and J by 6 bases. The CDR3 length is 13 residues.

This clonotype has only a few counts. The V call is TRBV20-1, the J call TRBJ2-7; 9 nucleotides match TRBD2. This CDR3 contains 16 residues. CDR1 is DFQATT and CDR2 is SNEGSKA in the germline V gene (reference sequence). The V segment lost 3 bases and the J segment 1 base; nucleotides outside the gene matches: 10. CDR3 sequence (DNA): TGCAGTGCTAGTTTGTGGCTAGCGGGATCTTCCTACGAGCAGTACTTC. Its protein product is CSASLWLAGSSYEQYF.

This clonotype was detected a few times. The J gene is TRBJ1-1, the V gene TRBV10-3; D uncertain. This CDR3 is built from 12 residues. V was cut by 6 bases and J by 2 bases, with 7 bases left in between. The germline V gene encodes CDR1 ENHRY and CDR2 SYGVKD. The CDR3 reads CAIRDLNTEAFF. In DNA, the CDR3 is TGTGCCATCAGGGATCTAAACACTGAAGCTTTCTTT.

The chain employs TRBV2 and TRBJ2-3, with D unresolved. The germline V gene encodes CDR1 SNHLY and CDR2 FYNNEI. This CDR3 has 12 residues. Trimming left V 6 bases short and J 7 bases short, with 11 bases between. Here the CDR3 reads CASSQMGNTQYF. DNA for the CDR3: TGTGCCAGCAGCCAAATGGGGAATACGCAGTATTTT.

Remarks on this clonotype: Compared with germline, one end of the junction differs, possibly owing to a read error. The rearrangement links TRBV4-2 to TRBJ2-4; D gene unclear. The J call is doubtful: the DNA matches TRBJ2-7 better. Germline V gene data show CDR1 as LGHNA and CDR2 as YNFKEQ. The CDR3 contains 14 residues. The CDR3 DNA is TGTGCCGGCAGCCAAGATTTTGGAGACTACGAGCAGTACTTC. Encoded protein: CAGSQDFGDYEQYF.

This clonotype was counted a few times. The rearrangement uses TRBV9 and TRBJ2-1; 8 bases map to TRBD2. The V segment lost 6 bases and the J segment 2 bases; nucleotides outside the gene matches: 7. Germline loops: CDR1 SGDLS, CDR2 YYNGEE. CDR3 size: 15 residues. The CDR3: CASNGAGAPYNEQFF. The CDR3 coding sequence is TGTGCCAGCAACGGAGCGGGAGCTCCCTACAATGAGCAGTTCTTC.

This chain links TRBV20-1 with TRBJ2-1, with 10 bases identical to TRBD2. The CDR3 is made up of 12 amino acids. Germline V gives CDR1 DFQATT, CDR2 SNEGSKA (reference sequence). J was trimmed by 11 bases and V by 5 bases; bases with no gene match: 6. The CDR3 region is CSAPWTSGKQFF. Here the CDR3 DNA reads TGCAGTGCTCCTTGGACTAGCGGAAAGCAGTTCTTC.

This clonotype was observed a handful of times. The V call is TRBV7-2, the J call TRBJ1-1, with TRBD1 identical over 7 bases. Unmatched junction bases numbered 5, after V lost 3 bases and J lost 7 bases. CDR3 length: 13 amino acids. Germline V gives CDR1 SGHTA, CDR2 FQGNSA. The chain's CDR3 is CASSLTGYDEAFF. The CDR3 bases are TGTGCCAGCAGCTTGACAGGGTATGATGAAGCTTTCTTT.

The gene calls are TRBV20-1 and TRBJ2-6; D is uncertain. The V end was cut by 4 bases, the J end by 0 bases, with 7 bases between. Germline loops: CDR1 DFQATT, CDR2 SNEGSKA (reference sequence). The CDR3 spans 14 residues. The CDR3 here is CSATTHSGANVLTF. CDR3 coding DNA: TGCAGTGCTACTACTCACTCTGGGGCCAACGTCCTGACTTTC.

This clonotype was found many times. DNA for the CDR3: TGTGCCAGCAGTTACTCGGGGGGTTTACTCGGCGAGCAGTACTTC. This gives the protein CASSYSGGLLGEQYF. The rearrangement links TRBV6-5 to TRBJ2-7; possible D gene TRBD2, 6 bases. Trimming took off 0 bases at V and 6 bases at J, with 15 bases between the two ends. CDR3 size: 15 residues. Per the germline V gene, CDR1 is MNHEY and CDR2 is SVGAGI.

The chain has TRBV12-3 or TRBV12-4 and TRBJ2-7; TRBD2 matches at 15 bases. Trimming removed 5 bases from V and 4 bases from J; junction bases left unmatched: 6. The CDR3 spans 16 residues. The chain's CDR3 is CASSLGLAGGVYEQYF. In nucleotides, the CDR3 is TGTGCCAGCAGTCTGGGACTAGCGGGAGGAGTGTACGAGCAGTACTTC.

Remarks on this clonotype: One end of the junction does not line up with germline, which may come from a read error. The chain carries TRBV20-1 and TRBJ2-7; 8 positions agree with TRBD2. Germline V gene data show CDR1 as DFQATT and CDR2 as SNEGSKA (reference sequence). The length of the CDR3 is 13 residues. CDR3 residues: CSARGTSLSEQYF. Here the CDR3 DNA reads TGCAGTGCCAGAGGGACTAGTCTTTCCGAGCAGTACTTC.

The chain joins TRBV11-2 to TRBJ2-3; D possibly corresponds to TRBD2 (6 bases). The CDR3 is made up of 16 amino acids. V was cut by 4 bases and J by 2 bases, with 16 bases left in between. CDR1 and CDR2 from the germline V gene are SGHAT and FQNNGV. CDR3 sequence reads: CASSSQTRRVTDTQYF. The CDR3 DNA is TGTGCCAGCAGCTCCCAGACTAGAAGGGTCACAGATACGCAGTATTTT.